This TCR beta chain derives from a study of cytomegalovirus exposure and HLA in healthy donors. Study at large: HLA-typed donors were the source of 90 million or so unique TCRs, which an early data release held.

Study observations and caveats: An assumption of roughly uniform sequencing depth across donors underlay the presence/absence analyses.

Primers: 60 Vbeta forward and 13 Jbeta reverse. Clones were sequenced by immunoSEQ multiplex PCR, and TCRdb holds only the in-frame ones, with some missing. The table has approximately 200,000 clones, more than 60% seen once. About this clone: Its antigen is unidentified.

CDR3 length: 15 amino acids. Germline values: CDR1 MDHEN, CDR2 SYDVKM. J was trimmed by 2 bases and V by 2 bases; bases with no gene match: 5. This TCR came from a man aged 35 to 55 in good health and CMV-seronegative. The J gene is TRBJ2-7, the V gene TRBV28, with 8 bases aligning to TRBD2. The sample was PBMCs. The CDR3 reads CASSLTAGGPYEQYF. DNA of the CDR3: TGTGCCAGCAGTTTAACTGCGGGGGGCCCCTACGAGCAGTACTTC.